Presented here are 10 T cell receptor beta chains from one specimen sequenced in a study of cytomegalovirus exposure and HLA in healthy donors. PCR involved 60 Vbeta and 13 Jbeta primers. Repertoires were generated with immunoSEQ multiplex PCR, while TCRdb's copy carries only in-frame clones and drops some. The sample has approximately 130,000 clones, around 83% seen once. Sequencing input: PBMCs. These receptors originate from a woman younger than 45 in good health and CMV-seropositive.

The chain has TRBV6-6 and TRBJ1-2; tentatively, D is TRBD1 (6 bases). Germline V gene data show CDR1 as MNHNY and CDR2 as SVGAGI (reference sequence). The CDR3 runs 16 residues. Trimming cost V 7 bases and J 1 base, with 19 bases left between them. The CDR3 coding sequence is TGTGCCAGCATCCCCCAGCCGGGACAACGTAACTATGGCTACACCTTC. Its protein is CASIPQPGQRNYGYTF.

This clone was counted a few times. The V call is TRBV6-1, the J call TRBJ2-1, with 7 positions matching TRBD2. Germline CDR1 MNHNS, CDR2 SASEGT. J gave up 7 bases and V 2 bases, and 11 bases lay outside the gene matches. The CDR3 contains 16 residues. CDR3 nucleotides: TGTGCCAGCAGTGAATACCGCGGGAGTAGTAAGAATGAGCAGTTCTTC. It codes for CASSEYRGSSKNEQFF.

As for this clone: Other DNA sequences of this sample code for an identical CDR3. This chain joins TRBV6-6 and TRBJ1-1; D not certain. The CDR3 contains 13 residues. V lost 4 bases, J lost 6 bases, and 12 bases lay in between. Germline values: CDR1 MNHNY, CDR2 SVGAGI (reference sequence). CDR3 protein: CASSSGPGAEAFF. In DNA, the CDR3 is TGTGCCAGCAGTTCTGGGCCTGGTGCTGAAGCTTTCTTT.

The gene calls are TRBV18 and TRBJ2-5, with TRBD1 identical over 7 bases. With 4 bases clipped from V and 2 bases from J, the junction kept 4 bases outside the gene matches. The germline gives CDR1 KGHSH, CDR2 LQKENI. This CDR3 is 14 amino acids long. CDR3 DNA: TGTGCCAGCTCACGGGGACAGACTCAAGAGACCCAGTACTTC. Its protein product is CASSRGQTQETQYF.

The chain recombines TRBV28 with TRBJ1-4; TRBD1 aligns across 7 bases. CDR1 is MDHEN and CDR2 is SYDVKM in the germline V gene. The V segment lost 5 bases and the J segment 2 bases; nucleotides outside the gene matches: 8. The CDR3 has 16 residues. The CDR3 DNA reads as TGTGCCAGCAGTACTTATCCGGGACAGACTAATGAAAAACTGTTTTTT. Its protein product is CASSTYPGQTNEKLFF.

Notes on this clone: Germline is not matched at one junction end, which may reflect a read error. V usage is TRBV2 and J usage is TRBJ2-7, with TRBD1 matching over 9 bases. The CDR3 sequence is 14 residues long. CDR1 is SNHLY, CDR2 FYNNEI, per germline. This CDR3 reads CASSVQGAAAKGGF. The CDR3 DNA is TGTGCCAGCAGCGTACAGGGGGCCGCGGCTAAGGGAGGCTTC.

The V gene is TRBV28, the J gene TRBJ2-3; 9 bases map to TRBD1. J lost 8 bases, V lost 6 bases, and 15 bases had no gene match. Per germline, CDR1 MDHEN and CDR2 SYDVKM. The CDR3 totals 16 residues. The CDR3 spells CASSSGTGSLSGTQYF. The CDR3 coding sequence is TGTGCCAGCAGCTCCGGGACAGGGAGTCTGTCGGGTACGCAGTATTTT.

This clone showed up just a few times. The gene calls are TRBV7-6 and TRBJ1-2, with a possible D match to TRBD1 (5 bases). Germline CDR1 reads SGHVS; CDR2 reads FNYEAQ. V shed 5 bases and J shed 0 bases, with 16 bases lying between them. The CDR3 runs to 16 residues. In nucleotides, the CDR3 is TGTGCCAGCAGCCCCCCCGGAGGAGGGGCTAACTATGGCTACACCTTC. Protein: CASSPPGGGANYGYTF.

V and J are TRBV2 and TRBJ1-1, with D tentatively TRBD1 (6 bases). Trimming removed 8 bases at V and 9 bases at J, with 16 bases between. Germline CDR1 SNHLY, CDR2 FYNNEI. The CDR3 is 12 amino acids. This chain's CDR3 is CASSYTGTKAFF. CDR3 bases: TGTGCCAGCTCTTACACCGGGACAAAAGCTTTCTTT.

The CDR3 DNA sequence: TGCGCCAGCAGCTCCCGGACAGGGGAGGCTACGCAGTATTTT. Protein product: CASSSRTGEATQYF. This sequence joins TRBV5-1 and TRBJ2-3, with 9 positions matching TRBD1. This CDR3 spans 14 amino acids. Germline V gene sequence: CDR1 SGHRS, CDR2 YFSETQ. V was pared by 3 bases and J by 8 bases, with 7 bases of the junction left unmatched.